Shown below are 20 T cell receptor beta chains from a single sample sequenced in a study of Tregs in tolerant kidney transplant recipients. These receptors lack a known antigen. Sequencing was performed with immunoSEQ multiplex PCR; in TCRdb, only in-frame clones are kept and a portion is missing. The sample consists of 15,000 to 20,000 clones, roughly two thirds of them appearing once. The sample was Tregs from blood cultured with allogeneic cells. The receptors shown here come from a human donor in good health.

The J gene is TRBJ2-2, the V gene TRBV5-4, with 10 bases fitting TRBD2. CDR3 length equals 15 residues. The V segment lost 4 bases and the J segment 4 bases; nucleotides outside the gene matches: 4. Germline V lookup: CDR1 SGHNT, CDR2 YYREEE (reference sequence). CDR3 protein: CASSRTSGFTGELFF. Written as DNA, the CDR3 is TGTGCCAGCAGCCGGACTAGCGGATTCACCGGGGAGCTGTTTTTT. The whole variable domain, remainder taken from reference TRBV5-4 and TRBJ2-2, is ETGVTQSPTHLIKTRGQQVTLRCSSQSGHNTVSWYQQALGQGPQFIFQYYREEENGRGNFPPRFSGLQFPNYSSELNVNALELDDSALYLCASSRTSGFTGELFFGEGSRLTVL.

J is TRBJ2-3 and V is TRBV4-1, with 11 bases aligning to TRBD2. The CDR3 consists of 17 residues. Germline trimming cut 4 bases from V and 4 bases from J; bases unmatched to any gene: 10. Per the germline V gene, CDR1 is MGHRA and CDR2 is YSYEKL. The DNA of the CDR3 is TGCGCCAGCAGCCGATATCTAGCGGGGGGCGTAGCAGATACGCAGTATTTT. Residues: CASSRYLAGGVADTQYF.

This clone was counted once. The genes are TRBV10-2 and TRBJ1-6; 7 bases are a match to TRBD1. Trimming took 4 bases from V and 8 from J; bases not matched to a gene: 8. The germline CDR1 and CDR2 sequences are WSHSY and SAAADI. The CDR3 covers 15 residues. The chain's CDR3 is CASSVRGQGYSPLHF. In DNA form, the CDR3 reads TGCGCCAGCAGTGTGAGGGGGCAAGGGTATTCACCCCTCCACTTT.

V gene TRBV30 combines with J gene TRBJ1-5, with a weak D call TRBD1 (5 bases). From germline, CDR1 is GTSNPN and CDR2 SVGIG (reference sequence). The CDR3 sequence is 15 residues long. The ends were cut back, 1 base at V and 2 bases at J, with 12 bases in the middle. The CDR3 DNA is TGTGCCTGGAGTGGGGGCTACGTGGGCAATCAGCCCCAGCATTTT. Translating gives CAWSGGYVGNQPQHF. Complete variable domain (other parts from reference TRBV30 and TRBJ1-5): SQTIHQWPATLVQPVGSPLSLECTVEGTSNPNLYWYRQAAGRGLQLLFYSVGIGQISSEVPQNLSASRPQDRQFILSSKKLLLSDSGFYLCAWSGGYVGNQPQHFGDGTRLSIL.

The table lists this clone with a few counts. This chain uses TRBV18 with TRBJ2-3, with D possibly matching TRBD1 (5 bases). V lost 3 bases and J 1 base, leaving 8 bases between the germline ends. Per germline, CDR1 KGHSH and CDR2 LQKENI. The CDR3 has 14 amino acids. Here the CDR3 reads CASSPQGGTDTQYF. The CDR3 nucleotides read TGTGCCAGCTCACCCCAAGGGGGCACAGATACGCAGTATTTT.

The chain has TRBV5-1 and TRBJ2-7; the D call may be TRBD1 or TRBD2 (5 bases each). Per the germline V gene, CDR1 is SGHRS and CDR2 is YFSETQ. Trimming took 4 bases from V and 5 from J, leaving 22 bases between them. There are 16 residues in the CDR3. The DNA of the CDR3 is TGCGCCAGCAGCCTGGGGAGTAGGGGCAGTCTAAACGAGCAGTACTTC. It is translated as CASSLGSRGSLNEQYF.

The V gene is TRBV12-1, the J gene TRBJ2-1; the table's D call TRBD1 went unverified against the DNA. TRBV12-1 is marked as a pseudogene. This CDR3 is built from 15 residues. The CDR3 bases are TGTGCCAGCAGCTTTGCGGGACAGGGGGCCGGTGAGCAGTTCTTC. Translation gives CASSFAGQGAGEQFF.

The V and J genes are TRBV7-9 and TRBJ2-1, with TRBD1 identical over 7 bases. Per germline, CDR1 SEHNR and CDR2 FQNEAQ (reference sequence). The CDR3 has 16 residues. J lost 4 bases, V lost 3 bases, and 9 bases had no gene match. CDR3 amino acids: CASSFRRGTAYNEQFF. The CDR3 region has the DNA TGTGCCAGCAGCTTTCGGAGAGGGACAGCTTACAATGAGCAGTTCTTC.

This chain links TRBV6-5 with TRBJ2-7; D may be TRBD1 or TRBD2 (6 bases each). V shed 10 bases and J shed 2 bases, with 12 bases lying between them. Germline assignment: CDR1 MNHEY and CDR2 SVGAGI. This CDR3 is built from 12 residues. CDR3 DNA sequence: TGTGCCACCTCGCGGGACACCTACGAGCAGTACTTC. This encodes CATSRDTYEQYF.

The CDR3 region has the DNA TGTGCCAGCAGTACTCGGACAGGCACCTACGAGCAGTACTTC. This sequence encodes CASSTRTGTYEQYF. This sequence joins TRBV2 and TRBJ2-7, with 7 bases identical to TRBD1. Per the germline V gene, CDR1 is SNHLY and CDR2 is FYNNEI. After removal of 5 bases from V and 2 bases from J, the junction contained 6 bases not matched to a gene. The CDR3 is 14 residues long.

The chain couples TRBV7-8 to TRBJ1-2; D gene ambiguous. Germline V CDR1 and CDR2: SGHVS, FQNEAQ. Trimming cost V 1 base and J 8 bases, with 14 bases left between them. This CDR3 region has 14 residues. The CDR3 protein is CASSLDEALRGYTF. CDR3 DNA: TGTGCCAGCAGCTTAGATGAAGCGCTTCGGGGCTACACCTTC. The entire variable domain, with the rest obtained from reference TRBV7-8 and TRBJ1-2, is as follows: GAGVSQSPRYKVAKRGQDVALRCDPISGHVSLFWYQQALGQGPEFLTYFQNEAQLDKSGLPSDRFFAERPEGSVSTLKIQRTQQEDSAVYLCASSLDEALRGYTFGSGTRLTVV.

The chain recombines TRBV18 with TRBJ2-4; 10 bases line up with TRBD1. V was clipped by 3 bases and J by 9 bases; unmatched bases: 5. The CDR3 is 14 amino acids. Germline CDR1 is KGHSH and CDR2 is LQKENI. The CDR3 reads CASSPTGGAIIQYF. For the CDR3, the DNA is TGTGCCAGCTCACCGACAGGGGGCGCGATCATTCAGTACTTC.

The J gene is TRBJ1-2, the V gene TRBV30, with D possibly TRBD1 on 5 matching bases. The V and J ends lost 1 base and 8 bases respectively, with 11 bases between them. CDR3 length equals 12 residues. Germline V gene sequence: CDR1 GTSNPN, CDR2 SVGIG (reference sequence). The CDR3 loop is CAWSDEWGGYTF. In DNA form, the CDR3 reads TGTGCCTGGAGTGACGAGTGGGGGGGCTACACCTTC.

The chain recombines TRBV6-6 with TRBJ1-5, with 9 nucleotides matching TRBD1. This CDR3 has 14 residues. The V gene end was trimmed by 6 bases and the J gene end by 5 bases; junction bases not matched to a gene: 5. Germline lookup yields CDR1 MNHNY and CDR2 SVGAGI (reference sequence). CDR3 in amino acids: CASRQGARDQPQHF. DNA for the CDR3: TGTGCCAGCAGACAGGGGGCACGAGATCAGCCCCAGCATTTT.

The V and J genes are TRBV19 and TRBJ1-1; the D gene is possibly TRBD1 (6 bases). In germline, CDR1 is LNHDA, CDR2 SQIVND (reference sequence). The CDR3 totals 15 residues. V gave up 7 bases and J gave up 2 bases, with 17 bases separating them. The chain's CDR3 is CASISRRRGNTEAFF. For the CDR3, the DNA is TGTGCCAGTATTTCGAGGCGCAGGGGAAACACTGAAGCTTTCTTT.

This clone was counted between two and nine times. The chain's CDR3 is CAISESQSGRLGEKLFF. For the CDR3, the DNA is TGTGCCATCAGTGAGTCTCAGTCTGGCAGGTTGGGGGAAAAACTGTTTTTT. The chain has TRBV10-3 and TRBJ1-4; D is ambiguous. V lost 0 bases to trimming and J lost 8 bases, with 19 bases between them. Germline V gene lookup returns CDR1 ENHRY and CDR2 SYGVKD. The CDR3 runs to 17 residues.

The rearrangement uses TRBV7-9 and TRBJ1-2; D may be TRBD1 (5 bases). There are 15 residues in the CDR3. The germline V and J ends were trimmed by 7 bases and 7 bases, with 22 bases remaining between them. The germline gives CDR1 SEHNR, CDR2 FQNEAQ (reference sequence). CDR3 region: CASIFPSRQGGGYTF. CDR3 sequence (DNA): TGTGCCAGCATTTTCCCGAGTAGGCAGGGTGGTGGCTACACCTTC.

The rearrangement uses TRBV11-2 and TRBJ1-1, with D hard to call. The CDR3 extends over 16 amino acids. Germline V CDR1 and CDR2: SGHAT, FQNNGV. Trimming shortened V by 5 bases and J by 0 bases, and 16 bases separated the two germline ends. In nucleotides, the CDR3 is TGTGCCAGCAGCCCGCCGACTGACCCAGTGAACACTGAAGCTTTCTTT. As protein: CASSPPTDPVNTEAFF.

The chain uses TRBV5-1 and TRBJ1-1; D may be TRBD1 (6 bases). The length of the CDR3 is 16 residues. Per the germline V gene, CDR1 is SGHRS and CDR2 is YFSETQ. Trimming pared 1 base from V and 0 bases from J, leaving 13 bases between. The CDR3 reads CASSLLTGLMNTEAFF. CDR3 nucleotide sequence: TGCGCCAGCAGCTTGTTGACAGGTCTTATGAACACTGAAGCTTTCTTT.

In DNA form, the CDR3 reads TGTGCCAGCAGTTTAAAGGGGGAGTTCTCCTACGAGCAGTACTTC. Protein product: CASSLKGEFSYEQYF. This sequence joins TRBV27 and TRBJ2-7, with D possibly matching TRBD1 (6 bases). Trimming removed 2 bases at V and 0 bases at J, with 11 bases between. The germline CDR1 and CDR2 sequences are MNHEY and SMNVEV (reference sequence). This CDR3 is 15 amino acids long.